This T cell receptor beta chain originates from a study of shared clonotypes between healthy human individuals. Study-wide context: The donors, a couple of women and three men, were aged 18 to 49.

The ends were cut back, 8 bases at V and 5 bases at J, with 9 bases in the middle. Germline V gene data show CDR1 as MNHEY and CDR2 as SVGAGI. The CDR3 loop spans 12 amino acids. This clone showed up just a few times. The test was conducted at deep level. Repertoires were generated with immunoSEQ multiplex PCR, while TCRdb's copy carries only in-frame clones and drops some. The repertoire holds over 150,000 clones, with around 63% as singletons. V gene TRBV6-5 combines with J gene TRBJ1-4, with no clear D. The TCR sequence derives from a man aged 30-40 years in good health. Source material: memory CD4+ T cells sorted from blood. Described subset: CD45RA-negative fraction. The CDR3 here is CASGRKNEKLFF. The CDR3 DNA sequence: TGTGCCAGCGGGAGGAAGAATGAAAAACTGTTTTTT.